This TCR beta chain stems from a study of stem cell transplantation in POMP-related autoinflammatory disease. The overall study: Before transplant, CD4+ T cells skewed naive and CD8+ proportions were low.

Clones were read by immunoSEQ multiplex PCR, and TCRdb kept only the in-frame ones, dropping some. The table includes about 2,100 clones, 70% to 90% detected once. PRAID featured immunodeficiency plus autoinflammation. Comments on this clone: The antigen is not known.

Study-wide results and caveats: PRAID patients trended toward lower TRB diversity and higher clonality in all analyzed T-cell subsets.

Specimen: Tregs from PBMCs, collected before stem cell transplantation. The sequence was obtained from a human donor with POMP-related autoinflammation and immune dysregulation (PRAID).

The CDR3 region is CASSLVSGNTEAFF. CDR3 nucleotides: TGTGCCAGCAGCTTAGTTTCGGGGAACACTGAAGCTTTCTTT. V and J are TRBV7-2 and TRBJ1-1; D not certain. Trimming left V 1 base short and J 1 base short, with 7 bases between. This CDR3 is 14 amino acids long. Germline CDR1 SGHTA, CDR2 FQGNSA.